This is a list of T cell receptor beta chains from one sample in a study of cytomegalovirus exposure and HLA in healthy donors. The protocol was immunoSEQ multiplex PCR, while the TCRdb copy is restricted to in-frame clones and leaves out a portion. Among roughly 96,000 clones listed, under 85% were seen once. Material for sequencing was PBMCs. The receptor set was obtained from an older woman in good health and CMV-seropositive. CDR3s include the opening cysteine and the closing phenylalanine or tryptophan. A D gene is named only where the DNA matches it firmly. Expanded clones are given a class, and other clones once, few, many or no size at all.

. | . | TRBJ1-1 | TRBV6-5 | CASKLQGSGNTEAFF | TGTGCCAGCAAATTACAGGGTTCAGGGAACACTGAAGCTTTCTTT
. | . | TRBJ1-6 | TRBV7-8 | CASSFVNSPLHF | TGTGCCAGCAGCTTCGTTAATTCACCCCTCCACTTT
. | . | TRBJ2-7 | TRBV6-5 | CASSYSRVGSYEQYF | TGTGCCAGCAGTTACTCGCGGGTCGGCTCCTACGAGCAGTACTTC
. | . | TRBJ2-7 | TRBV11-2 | CASSLRQDLLQYF | TGTGCCAGCAGCCTCAGACAGGACCTTCTGCAGTACTTC
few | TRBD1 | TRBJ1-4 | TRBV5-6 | CASSLGPGQVNEKLFF | TGTGCCAGCAGCTTGGGTCCGGGACAGGTTAATGAAAAACTGTTTTTT
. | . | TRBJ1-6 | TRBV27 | CASSFEQRSPLHF | TGTGCCAGCAGTTTCGAACAAAGATCACCCCTCCACTTT
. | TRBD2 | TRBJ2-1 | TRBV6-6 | CASSALAGVVDEQFF | TGTGCCAGCTCCGCTCTAGCGGGAGTAGTGGATGAGCAGTTCTTC
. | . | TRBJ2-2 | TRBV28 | CASKGWGGRNTGELFF | TGTGCCAGCAAGGGTTGGGGGGGGCGCAACACCGGGGAGCTGTTTTTT
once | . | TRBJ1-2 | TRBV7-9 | CASSSGDRTPLNYGYTF | TGTGCCAGCAGCTCCGGGGATCGCACGCCCCTCAACTATGGCTACACCTTC
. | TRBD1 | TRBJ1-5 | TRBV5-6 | CASSQGGSGGQPQHF | TGTGCCAGCAGTCAAGGGGGCTCCGGAGGTCAGCCCCAGCATTTT
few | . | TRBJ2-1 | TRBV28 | CASTQVGLYNEQFF | TGTGCCAGCACCCAGGTAGGCCTCTACAATGAGCAGTTCTTC
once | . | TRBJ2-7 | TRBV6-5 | CASIVSGEQYF | TGTGCCAGCATAGTCTCGGGTGAGCAGTACTTC
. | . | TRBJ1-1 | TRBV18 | CASSPGGGGTEAFF | TGTGCCAGCTCACCGGGAGGGGGAGGAACTGAAGCTTTCTTT
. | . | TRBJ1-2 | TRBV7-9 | CASSLDYSGYGYTF | TGTGCCAGCAGCTTAGACTATTCGGGCTATGGCTACACCTTC
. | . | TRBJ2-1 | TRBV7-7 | CASSSRGSNEQFF | TGTGCTAGCAGCTCAAGGGGTTCCAATGAGCAGTTCTTC
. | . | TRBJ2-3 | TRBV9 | CASSVAGKDTQYF | TGTGCCAGCAGCGTAGCGGGGAAGGATACGCAGTATTTT
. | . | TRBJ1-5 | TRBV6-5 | CASRPGTPSNQPQHF | TGTGCCAGCAGGCCCGGGACACCTAGCAATCAGCCCCAGCATTTT
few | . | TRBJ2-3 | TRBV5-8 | CASSLAGTDTQYF | TGTGCCAGCAGCTTAGCGGGCACAGATACGCAGTATTTT